Shown below are 8 T cell receptor beta chains from a single sample sequenced in a study of cytomegalovirus exposure and HLA in healthy donors. PCR was performed using 60 Vbeta and 13 Jbeta primers. Sequenced by immunoSEQ multiplex PCR; TCRdb stores in-frame clones only, minus some. This table has about 200,000 clones, 70% to 80% appearing once. The sequenced sample was PBMCs. These receptors were obtained from a woman aged 25-40 years in good health and CMV-seronegative.

V gene TRBV28 combines with J gene TRBJ1-1, with unresolved D. Germline CDR1 MDHEN, CDR2 SYDVKM. This CDR3 region has 14 residues. V was pared by 5 bases and J by 5 bases, with 15 bases between. The CDR3 loop is CASSPNPGKTEAFF. The CDR3 DNA is TGTGCCAGCAGTCCTAATCCAGGAAAAACTGAAGCTTTCTTT.

The gene calls are TRBV12-5 and TRBJ2-3; D is perhaps TRBD2 (6 bases). This CDR3 is 15 amino acids long. The germline V gene encodes CDR1 LGHNT and CDR2 FRNRAP. Trimming removed 6 bases from V and 0 bases from J, with 13 bases in between. CDR3 residues: CASGPTSSSTDTQYF. CDR3 DNA sequence: TGTGCTAGTGGACCAACTAGCTCTAGCACAGATACGCAGTATTTT.

The rearrangement links TRBV19 to TRBJ2-7, with TRBD1 as a possible D gene (6 bases). CDR3 length: 17 residues. Per the germline V gene, CDR1 is LNHDA and CDR2 is SQIVND (reference sequence). V lost 3 bases, J lost 1 base, and 19 bases lay in between. CDR3 region: CASSMGPGRGLSYEQYF. CDR3 sequence (DNA): TGTGCCAGTAGTATGGGGCCCGGCAGGGGATTATCCTACGAGCAGTACTTC.

This CDR3 reads CASSPAEEPDTQYF. The CDR3 DNA reads as TGTGCCAGCTCACCAGCGGAGGAGCCAGATACGCAGTATTTT. The rearrangement links TRBV18 to TRBJ2-3; perhaps TRBD2 as D (5 bases). Trimming stripped 2 bases from V and 4 bases from J, with 10 bases between. This CDR3 has 14 residues. The germline gives CDR1 KGHSH, CDR2 LQKENI.

V usage is TRBV7-2 and J usage is TRBJ2-1, with 8 bases matching TRBD2. The germline V gene encodes CDR1 SGHTA and CDR2 FQGNSA. V trimming: 6 bases; J trimming: 8 bases; junction bases outside the gene matches: 9. The CDR3 sequence is 14 residues long. The CDR3 sequence: CASRVSTSGYEQFF. In nucleotides, the CDR3 is TGTGCCAGCAGGGTCTCAACTAGCGGCTATGAGCAGTTCTTC.

The V call is TRBV5-1, the J call TRBJ2-7; 7 bases agree with TRBD2. The ends lost 0 bases at V and 0 bases at J; junction bases unmatched: 3. The length of the CDR3 is 15 residues. Per the germline V gene, CDR1 is SGHRS and CDR2 is YFSETQ. CDR3 protein: CASSLARTSSYEQYF. CDR3 DNA: TGCGCCAGCAGCTTGGCCAGGACTAGCTCCTACGAGCAGTACTTC.

About this clone itself: Other DNA sequences in this sample translate to the same CDR3. V gene TRBV30 combines with J gene TRBJ2-5; no clear D gene. The CDR3 spans 11 residues. Trimming took off 0 bases at V and 5 bases at J, with 4 bases between the two ends. The germline V gene encodes CDR1 GTSNPN and CDR2 SVGIG (reference sequence). Here the CDR3 reads CAWSVAETQYF. The CDR3 DNA follows: TGTGCCTGGAGTGTGGCTGAGACCCAGTACTTC.

CDR3 nucleotides: TGTGCCAGCAGCCGAGCGGGACTCACAGATACGCAGTATTTT. This gives the protein CASSRAGLTDTQYF. The V gene is TRBV14, the J gene TRBJ2-3; 7 nucleotides align to TRBD2. The CDR3 extends over 14 amino acids. With 4 bases clipped from V and 2 bases from J, the junction kept 3 bases outside the gene matches. Germline values: CDR1 SGHDN, CDR2 FVKESK.